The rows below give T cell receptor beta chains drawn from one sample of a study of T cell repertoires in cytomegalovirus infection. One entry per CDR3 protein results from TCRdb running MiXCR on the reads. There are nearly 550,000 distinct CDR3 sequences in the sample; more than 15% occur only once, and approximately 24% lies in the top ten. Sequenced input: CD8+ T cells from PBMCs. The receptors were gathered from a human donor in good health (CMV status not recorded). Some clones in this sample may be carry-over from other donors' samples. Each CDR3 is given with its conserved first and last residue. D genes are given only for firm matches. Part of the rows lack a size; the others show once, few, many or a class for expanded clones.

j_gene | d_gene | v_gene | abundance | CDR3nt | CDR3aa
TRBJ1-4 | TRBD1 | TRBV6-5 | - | TGTGCCAGCTCTAACGACAGGGCGGATGAAAAACTGTTTTTT | CASSNDRADEKLFF
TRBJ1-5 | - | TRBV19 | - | TGTGCCAGTAGTATCGGGGGAATGGGGGCTAATCAGCCCCAGCATTTT | CASSIGGMGANQPQHF
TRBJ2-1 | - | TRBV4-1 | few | TGCGCCAGCAGCCAAAGACCAGACACTATTAATGAGCAGTTCTTC | CASSQRPDTINEQFF
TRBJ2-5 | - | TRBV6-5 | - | TGTGCCAGCAGTTATGGCAGGCAAGAGACCCAGTACTTC | CASSYGRQETQYF
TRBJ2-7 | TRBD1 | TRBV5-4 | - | TGTGCCAGCAGCTTATCCCGGGACAGTGGATACGAGCAGTACTTC | CASSLSRDSGYEQYF
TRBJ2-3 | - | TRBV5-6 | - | TGTGCCAGCAGCCCCCGGGGGCGGGTTACGCAGTATTTT | CASSPRGRVTQYF
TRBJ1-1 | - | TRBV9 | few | TGTGCCAGCAGCGTAGATAGTCATGAAGCTTTCTTT | CASSVDSHEAFF
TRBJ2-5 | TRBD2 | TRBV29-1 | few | TGCAGCGTTGAACTCGACCTAGCGGGGCCTACTCAAGAGACCCAGTACTTC | CSVELDLAGPTQETQYF
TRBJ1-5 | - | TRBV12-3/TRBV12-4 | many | TGTGCCAGCAGTATGGGAATCCATAGCAATCAGCCCCAGCATTTT | CASSMGIHSNQPQHF
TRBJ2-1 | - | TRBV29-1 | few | TGCAGCGGGGGTGGCACTGAGCAGTTCTTC | CSGGGTEQFF
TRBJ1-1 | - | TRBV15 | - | TGTGCCACCAGCAATCCGCGGCTGGGTTACACTGAAGCTTTCTTT | CATSNPRLGYTEAFF
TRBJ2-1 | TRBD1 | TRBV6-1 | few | TGTGCCAGCACCAAAAGAGGTCGGGGGACAGGGTACAATGAGCAGTTCTTC | CASTKRGRGTGYNEQFF
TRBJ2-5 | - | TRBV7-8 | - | TGTGCCAGCAGCTTAGAGGGTCAAGAGACCCAGAACTTC | CASSLEGQETQNF
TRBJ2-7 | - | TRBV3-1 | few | TGTGCCAGCAGCAAGGAGACATTTCCCTACGAGCAGTACTTC | CASSKETFPYEQYF
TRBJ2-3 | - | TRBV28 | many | TGTGCCAGCAGTTCGTCATTCGTGCCAGATACGCAGTATTTT | CASSSSFVPDTQYF